Shown below are 32 T cell receptor beta chains from a single sample sequenced in a study of blood T cell repertoires in COVID-19. The data were produced by immunoSEQ multiplex PCR, yet TCRdb's version contains in-frame clones alone and is incomplete. This table has fewer than 110,000 clones, roughly 82% appearing once. Source material: peripheral blood. All receptors derive from a human donor in a cohort sampled during active COVID-19.

The V gene is TRBV9, the J gene TRBJ1-1; a weak D match, TRBD1 (5 bases). V dropped 4 bases and J dropped 7 bases, with 17 bases sitting between them. The CDR3 runs 14 residues. Germline V gene data show CDR1 as SGDLS and CDR2 as YYNGEE. CDR3 bases: TGTGCCAGCAGCCCACGGGACGTGGGGGGTGAAGCTTTCTTT. Residues: CASSPRDVGGEAFF.

The gene calls are TRBV5-1 and TRBJ2-3; D call uncertain. Trimming pared 4 bases from V and 3 bases from J, leaving 6 bases between. The CDR3 is made up of 12 amino acids. Germline values: CDR1 SGHRS, CDR2 YFSETQ. The CDR3 nucleotides are TGCGCCAGCAGCCAGAAGACAGATACGCAGTATTTT. Its protein product is CASSQKTDTQYF.

This sequence joins TRBV3-1 (or the pseudogene TRBV3-2) and TRBJ1-2; weak D call: TRBD1 (6 bases). The germline V and J ends were trimmed by 1 base and 7 bases, with 13 bases remaining between them. CDR3 length: 14 amino acids. CDR1 and CDR2 (germline): LGHDT, YNNKEL (reference sequence). This CDR3 reads CASSQAGRGPGYTF. CDR3 DNA: TGTGCCAGCAGCCAAGCGGGGCGGGGGCCTGGCTACACCTTC.

This chain joins TRBV2 and TRBJ1-5; D call uncertain. The germline gives CDR1 SNHLY, CDR2 FYNNEI. With 6 bases removed from V and 11 bases from J, the gap between germline ends came to 14 bases. The CDR3 is 12 amino acids. The CDR3 protein is CASRDDGRTQHF. CDR3 coding DNA: TGTGCCAGCAGAGACGACGGCAGGACCCAGCATTTT.

This rearrangement joins TRBV6-5 to TRBJ2-3; 11 bases line up with TRBD2. With V trimmed by 8 bases and J by 5 bases, 9 bases remained unmatched. This CDR3 region has 15 residues. Germline-derived CDR1 and CDR2 are MNHEY and SVGAGI. In DNA, the CDR3 is TGTGCCAGCGGGGAGACTAGCGGGACGGGAGATACGCAGTATTTT. Amino acids: CASGETSGTGDTQYF.

This clone showed up just a few times. The V gene is TRBV19, the J gene TRBJ1-2; 9 positions match TRBD1. V lost 9 bases and J lost 6; bases outside the gene matches: 8. The germline V gene encodes CDR1 LNHDA and CDR2 SQIVND (reference sequence). The CDR3 extends over 13 amino acids. CDR3 sequence (DNA): TGTGCCAGCCACCGGGACAGGGATCATGGCTACACCTTC. This encodes CASHRDRDHGYTF.

The chain recombines TRBV15 with TRBJ2-1; TRBD2 aligns across 8 bases. This CDR3 has 17 amino acids. CDR1 and CDR2 (germline): LNHNV, YYDKDF (reference sequence). The V segment lost 3 bases and the J segment 2 bases; nucleotides outside the gene matches: 9. DNA of the CDR3: TGTGCCACCAGCAGTGCCGGGGGGGGGATGGCCTACAATGAGCAGTTCTTC. This sequence encodes CATSSAGGGMAYNEQFF.

This chain uses TRBV7-9 with TRBJ1-1, with 9 bases lining up with TRBD1. Germline values: CDR1 SEHNR, CDR2 FQNEAQ (reference sequence). CDR3 length equals 15 residues. The ends lost 5 bases at V and 4 bases at J; junction bases unmatched: 8. Here the CDR3 reads CASSLGTGRVTEAFF. Written as DNA, the CDR3 is TGTGCCAGCAGCCTGGGGACAGGGCGGGTCACTGAAGCTTTCTTT.

The rearrangement links TRBV12-3 or TRBV12-4 to TRBJ1-1; weak D call: TRBD1 (5 bases). This CDR3 comprises 11 residues. V was pared by 2 bases and J by 8 bases, with 6 bases between. The CDR3: CASSLRGEAFF. Written as DNA, the CDR3 is TGTGCCAGCAGTTTAAGGGGAGAAGCTTTCTTT.

The genes are TRBV18 and TRBJ2-3; 11 bases agree with TRBD2. CDR1 is KGHSH and CDR2 is LQKENI in the germline V gene. The CDR3 spans 17 residues. The V gene end was trimmed by 5 bases and the J gene end by 3 bases; junction bases not matched to a gene: 10. The CDR3, as DNA: TGTGCCAGCTCATCTAGGACTAGCGGGCACCTGACAGATACGCAGTATTTT. The encoded protein is CASSSRTSGHLTDTQYF.

J is TRBJ2-3 and V is TRBV5-1, with D maybe TRBD1 (6 bases). CDR3 length: 14 amino acids. Germline V gives CDR1 SGHRS, CDR2 YFSETQ. V was clipped by 0 bases and J by 5 bases, with 10 bases between them. Here the CDR3 reads CASSLGTAVDTQYF. In DNA form, the CDR3 reads TGCGCCAGCAGCTTGGGGACAGCCGTAGATACGCAGTATTTT.

The rearrangement joins TRBV9 to TRBJ1-3; D is perhaps TRBD1 (5 bases). Trimming removed 0 bases from V and 4 bases from J, with 14 bases in between. The CDR3 is 16 residues long. CDR1 and CDR2 (germline): SGDLS, YYNGEE. The CDR3 sequence: CASSVVGQGSGNTIYF. CDR3 DNA sequence: TGTGCCAGCAGCGTAGTAGGGCAGGGTTCCGGAAACACCATATATTTT.

The chain couples TRBV11-2 to TRBJ1-1, with TRBD1 identical over 7 bases. From germline, CDR1 is SGHAT and CDR2 FQNNGV. The V segment lost 5 bases and the J segment 3 bases; nucleotides outside the gene matches: 6. The CDR3 is 14 residues long. In DNA, the CDR3 is TGTGCCAGCAGCCACGCGGGACAGTACACTGAAGCTTTCTTT. Translating it yields CASSHAGQYTEAFF.

The chain links TRBV2 to TRBJ1-5, with 9 bases aligning to TRBD1. V was pared by 4 bases and J by 3 bases, with 7 bases of the junction left unmatched. The length of the CDR3 is 16 residues. Looked up from germline, CDR1 is SNHLY and CDR2 is FYNNEI. This CDR3 is CASSVVGQGYNQPQHF. The CDR3 DNA is TGTGCCAGCAGTGTGGTCGGACAGGGGTACAATCAGCCCCAGCATTTT.

The chain couples TRBV29-1 to TRBJ2-1, with TRBD2 matching 11 bases. V trimming: 6 bases; J trimming: 9 bases; junction bases outside the gene matches: 10. The CDR3 loop spans 14 amino acids. Germline V gene sequence: CDR1 SQVTM, CDR2 ANQGSEA. The CDR3 loop is CSVSLAGGHSEQFF. The CDR3 DNA is TGCAGCGTATCTTTAGCGGGGGGGCATAGTGAGCAGTTCTTC.

The rearrangement uses TRBV27 and TRBJ1-2; D may be TRBD1 (6 bases). The CDR3 extends over 15 amino acids. V lost 0 bases to trimming and J lost 5 bases, with 13 bases between them. Germline CDR1 is MNHEY and CDR2 is SMNVEV (reference sequence). CDR3 in DNA: TGTGCCAGCAGTTTATCTGGCAGGGGCGGTTATGGCTACACCTTC. Protein product: CASSLSGRGGYGYTF.

The V gene is TRBV7-2, the J gene TRBJ1-1; 11 positions agree with TRBD1. The germline V gene has CDR1 SGHTA and CDR2 FQGNSA. The length of the CDR3 is 15 residues. V shed 5 bases and J 4 bases; nucleotides not matched to a gene: 6. CDR3 loop: CASSMDRGPSTEAFF. For the CDR3, the DNA is TGTGCCAGCAGCATGGACAGGGGGCCGAGCACTGAAGCTTTCTTT.

The rearrangement uses TRBV5-1 and TRBJ1-2; 7 nucleotides line up with TRBD1. The CDR3 length is 14 residues. V shed 0 bases, J shed 11 bases, and the junction held 10 bases outside the gene matches. Germline V CDR1 and CDR2: SGHRS, YFSETQ. In nucleotides, the CDR3 is TGCGCCAGCAGCTTGGTACGGGAGGGGGCGGAGTACACCTTC. This codes for CASSLVREGAEYTF. Filled out from reference TRBV5-1 and TRBJ1-2, the complete variable domain reads KAGVTQTPRYLIKTRGQQVTLSCSPISGHRSVSWYQQTPGQGLQFLFEYFSETQRNKGNFPGRFSGRQFSNSRSEMNVSTLELGDSALYLCASSLVREGAEYTFGSGTRLTVV.

In this sample, this clone turned up a few times. The chain recombines TRBV9 with TRBJ2-1, with 11 bases fitting TRBD2. V lost 3 bases and J lost 9; bases outside the gene matches: 11. Per germline, CDR1 SGDLS and CDR2 YYNGEE. This CDR3 has 16 residues. CDR3 DNA: TGTGCCAGCAGCGCGCTTTTAGCGGGGGGGCTGAGTGAGCAGTTCTTC. Translating gives CASSALLAGGLSEQFF.

The chain has TRBV7-3 and TRBJ2-5, with 7 nucleotides matching TRBD2. The CDR3 is made up of 15 amino acids. Trimming at V came to 6 bases and at J to 2 bases, leaving 9 bases not matched to a gene. Germline V lookup: CDR1 SGHTA, CDR2 FQGTGA. CDR3 coding DNA: TGTGCCAGCAGTATTGGACGAGCGGGGCAAGAGACCCAGTACTTC. It is translated as CASSIGRAGQETQYF.

V usage is TRBV6-4 and J usage is TRBJ1-2; weak D call: TRBD1 (6 bases). The germline gives CDR1 MRHNA, CDR2 SNTAGT. The CDR3 totals 15 residues. The V and J ends lost 2 bases and 0 bases respectively, with 10 bases between them. CDR3 sequence (DNA): TGTGCCAGCAGTGACGCCCGGACAGCTAACTATGGCTACACCTTC. Its protein product is CASSDARTANYGYTF.

This clone was seen only a few times. The rearrangement uses TRBV2 and TRBJ2-3; possibly TRBD2 for D (6 bases). This CDR3 contains 17 residues. The germline V gene encodes CDR1 SNHLY and CDR2 FYNNEI. V lost 0 bases and J 6 bases, leaving 19 bases between the germline ends. CDR3 region: CASSEALRGFGLDTQYF. In DNA form, the CDR3 reads TGTGCCAGCAGTGAAGCGCTTCGGGGGTTTGGCTTGGATACGCAGTATTTT. Based on the CDR3 plus reference TRBV2 and TRBJ2-3, the full variable domain is EPEVTQTPSHQVTQMGQEVILRCVPISNHLYFYWYRQILGQKVEFLVSFYNNEISEKSEIFDDQFSVERPDGSNFTLKIRSTKLEDSAMYFCASSEALRGFGLDTQYFGPGTRLTVL.

This sequence joins TRBV15 and TRBJ1-4; 9 nucleotides line up with TRBD1. The CDR3 is 19 residues long. With 0 bases clipped from V and 5 bases from J, the junction kept 13 bases outside the gene matches. Germline V lookup: CDR1 LNHNV, CDR2 YYDKDF (reference sequence). The CDR3 DNA reads as TGTGCCACCAGCAGAGACTTTTACAGGGGGCCGGGGCCCAATGAAAAACTGTTTTTT. Amino acid sequence: CATSRDFYRGPGPNEKLFF.

This chain uses TRBV2 with TRBJ2-1, with 12 bases matching TRBD2. CDR1 and CDR2 from the germline V gene are SNHLY and FYNNEI. This CDR3 has 16 residues. Trimming cost V 6 bases and J 0 bases; bases outside gene matches: 3. DNA of the CDR3: TGTGCCAGCAGAAGACTAGCGGGGGCCTCCTACAATGAGCAGTTCTTC. Amino acids: CASRRLAGASYNEQFF.

This chain links TRBV12-5 with TRBJ2-5, with 12 bases matching TRBD2. Germline CDR1 reads LGHNT; CDR2 reads FRNRAP. V shed 0 bases and J 2 bases; nucleotides not matched to a gene: 10. This CDR3 region has 19 residues. CDR3 protein: CASGLVLRGLAGTQETQYF. Here the CDR3 DNA reads TGTGCTAGTGGTTTGGTACTAAGAGGACTAGCGGGGACTCAAGAGACCCAGTACTTC. The full variable domain, completed using reference TRBV12-5 and TRBJ2-5, is DARVTQTPRHKVTEMGQEVTMRCQPILGHNTVFWYRQTMMQGLELLAYFRNRAPLDDSGMPKDRFSAEMPDATLATLKIQPSEPRDSAVYFCASGLVLRGLAGTQETQYFGPGTRLLVL.

The rearrangement links TRBV28 to TRBJ2-4; possibly TRBD1 for D (7 bases). CDR3 size: 14 residues. The germline gives CDR1 MDHEN, CDR2 SYDVKM. V was trimmed by 2 bases and J by 16 bases, leaving 21 bases between them. The CDR3 reads CASSLGAQTGTPYF. The CDR3 region has the DNA TGTGCCAGCAGTTTAGGGGCCCAGACAGGGACTCCCTACTTC.

The chain combines TRBV5-1 with TRBJ2-1, with D perhaps matching TRBD1 (5 bases). The CDR3 contains 14 residues. V lost 5 bases to trimming and J lost 0 bases, with 9 bases between them. The germline V gene encodes CDR1 SGHRS and CDR2 YFSETQ. The CDR3 DNA sequence: TGCGCCAGCAGAGGGGCTAGCTCCTACAATGAGCAGTTCTTC. It encodes CASRGASSYNEQFF.

The CDR3 DNA reads as TGTGCCAGCAGCCTGACAGGGTTTACGAACACTGAAGCTTTCTTT. It encodes CASSLTGFTNTEAFF. This chain links TRBV5-5 with TRBJ1-1; 7 nucleotides match TRBD1. The CDR3 runs 15 residues. Germline assignment: CDR1 SGHKS and CDR2 YYEKEE (reference sequence). Trimming removed 4 bases from V and 1 base from J; junction bases left unmatched: 7.

The chain recombines TRBV7-2 with TRBJ1-1; possible D gene TRBD1, 6 bases. Germline CDR1 and CDR2: SGHTA and FQGNSA. This CDR3 is built from 13 residues. Trimming removed 0 bases from V and 7 bases from J, with 9 bases in between. CDR3 coding DNA: TGTGCCAGCAGCTTAGCAGGACAGAGTGAAGCTTTCTTT. Protein: CASSLAGQSEAFF.

The V call is TRBV18, the J call TRBJ2-5; TRBD1 agrees at 7 bases. The CDR3 extends over 14 amino acids. V lost 3 bases, J lost 5 bases, and 6 bases stayed unmatched. From germline, CDR1 is KGHSH and CDR2 LQKENI. This chain's CDR3 is CASSPRAQGETQYF. CDR3 bases: TGTGCCAGCTCACCCAGGGCACAGGGGGAGACCCAGTACTTC.

Only a few counts were recorded for this clone. The chain employs TRBV10-1 and TRBJ2-5; 11 bases align to TRBD2. CDR1 and CDR2 (germline): WNHNN, SYGVQD (reference sequence). The CDR3 loop spans 17 amino acids. With V trimmed by 6 bases and J by 4 bases, 13 bases remained unmatched. CDR3 DNA sequence: TGCGCCAGCAGCGAAGGGACCCTAGCGGGGGGTATAGAGACCCAGTACTTC. As protein: CASSEGTLAGGIETQYF.

This clone was seen a single time. V is TRBV9 and J is TRBJ2-1; 12 positions match TRBD2. The J segment lost 7 bases and the V segment lost 2 bases, leaving 4 bases of the junction unmatched. The CDR3 is 15 amino acids. CDR1 and CDR2 from the germline V gene are SGDLS and YYNGEE. DNA of the CDR3: TGTGCCAGCAGCGTGCTAGCGGGGGGGAATAATGAGCAGTTCTTC. It specifies CASSVLAGGNNEQFF.